This T cell receptor beta chain came from a study of cytomegalovirus exposure and HLA in healthy donors. V lost 4 bases and J lost 5; bases outside the gene matches: 10. Germline V gives CDR1 MDHEN, CDR2 SYDVKM. The CDR3 has 17 amino acids. This PCR relied on a set of 60 Vbeta primers and 13 Jbeta primers. Profiled with immunoSEQ multiplex PCR; TCRdb holds only in-frame clones, not every one. This sample contains about 49,000 clones. The sequence was obtained from a man younger than 35 in good health and CMV-seropositive. The rearrangement joins TRBV28 to TRBJ2-1, with 11 bases lining up with TRBD2. Sequencing used PBMCs. CDR3 nucleotides: TGTGCCAGCAGTTCATTCTGGACTAGCGGGCCAGACAATGAGCAGTTCTTC. Its translation: CASSSFWTSGPDNEQFF.